A selection of T cell receptor beta chains follows, all from one sample in a study of blood T cell repertoires in COVID-19. Clones were read by immunoSEQ multiplex PCR, and TCRdb kept only the in-frame ones, dropping some. The profile shows 110,000 or so clones, around 84% of them singletons. The sequenced material came from peripheral blood. All receptors come from a woman aged 35 to 49 with acute or convalescent COVID-19. The CDR3 runs from the conserved cysteine through the conserved F or W. A D gene is named only where the DNA matches it firmly. Clone size is given for some rows only: seen once, a few or many times, or a class if the clone is expanded.

size,D,V,length,J,CDR3,DNA
-,-,TRBV18,12,TRBJ2-1,CASSPGANEQFF,TGTGCCAGCTCACCAGGGGCAAATGAGCAGTTCTTC
-,-,TRBV5-4,13,TRBJ1-2,CASSPEASYGYTF,TGTGCCAGCAGCCCCGAGGCCTCTTATGGCTACACCTTC
-,TRBD1,TRBV5-1,14,TRBJ2-2,CASSTTGEAGELFF,TGCGCCAGCAGCACGACAGGGGAGGCCGGGGAGCTGTTTTTT
-,TRBD1,TRBV12-5,14,TRBJ1-4,CASSRDRANEKLFF,TGTGCTAGTTCCAGGGACAGGGCAAATGAAAAACTGTTTTTT
few,-,TRBV4-1,15,TRBJ1-1,CASSQDQAPYTEAFF,TGCGCCAGCAGCCAAGATCAGGCGCCGTACACTGAAGCTTTCTTT
-,-,TRBV2,15,TRBJ2-6,CASRDSPQGKDVLTF,TGTGCCAGCAGAGATTCCCCACAGGGTAAAGACGTCCTGACTTTC
-,TRBD1,TRBV10-1,17,TRBJ1-5,CASNYLDSQGGNQPQHF,TGCGCCAGCAACTACCTGGACTCTCAGGGGGGCAATCAGCCCCAGCATTTT
-,-,TRBV6-6,12,TRBJ1-1,CASTHRGAAAFF,TGTGCCAGCACTCATAGGGGTGCGGCGGCTTTCTTT
-,-,TRBV19,14,TRBJ2-3,CASSSDTLTDTQYF,TGTGCCAGTTCGTCCGACACCCTCACAGATACGCAGTATTTT
-,TRBD2,TRBV7-9,17,TRBJ2-1,CASSLVGTSGGRNEQFF,TGTGCCAGCAGCTTAGTAGGGACTAGCGGGGGGCGTAATGAGCAGTTCTTC
-,-,TRBV19,15,TRBJ1-6,CASSTPGLYNSPLHF,TGTGCCAGTAGTACCCCGGGACTCTATAATTCACCCCTCCACTTT
-,-,TRBV6-5,15,TRBJ1-1,CASSYMAGMNTEAFF,TGTGCCAGCAGTTATATGGCAGGGATGAACACTGAAGCTTTCTTT
-,-,TRBV29-1,13,TRBJ1-1,CSVVQGQNTEAFF,TGCAGCGTTGTTCAGGGGCAGAACACTGAAGCTTTCTTT
-,TRBD2,TRBV9,18,TRBJ2-5,CASSVASGGTRYQETQYF,TGTGCCAGCAGCGTAGCTAGCGGGGGGACTCGGTACCAAGAGACCCAGTACTTC
-,TRBD1,TRBV5-1,13,TRBJ2-7,CASKYRDRGIQYF,TGCGCCAGCAAGTATCGGGACAGGGGGATACAGTACTTC
-,TRBD2,TRBV3-1/TRBV3-2,15,TRBJ2-1,CASSPGTSGGQKQFF,TGTGCCAGCAGCCCAGGGACTAGCGGGGGGCAGAAGCAGTTCTTC
-,-,TRBV6-5,13,TRBJ1-2,CASLNPQGYGYTF,TGTGCCAGCCTAAACCCCCAGGGCTATGGCTACACCTTC
-,-,TRBV6-5,13,TRBJ1-2,CASRRGFLYGYTF,TGTGCCAGCAGACGAGGATTCCTCTATGGCTACACCTTC
-,-,TRBV6-5,15,TRBJ1-4,CASSPKRAGEEKLFF,TGTGCCAGCAGTCCCAAGCGGGCCGGGGAAGAAAAACTGTTTTTT
-,-,TRBV7-9,16,TRBJ1-1,CASSLGRGGMDTEAFF,TGTGCCAGCAGCTTAGGGAGGGGGGGGATGGACACTGAAGCTTTCTTT
-,-,TRBV7-9,16,TRBJ1-1,CASSLAMAGGNTEAFF,TGTGCCAGCAGCTTAGCGATGGCTGGTGGGAACACTGAAGCTTTCTTT
-,TRBD1,TRBV18,12,TRBJ1-4,CASSSDRDSLFF,TGTGCCAGCTCCTCGGACAGGGACTCGCTGTTTTTT
few,-,TRBV4-2,15,TRBJ1-6,CASSQDDRMDSPLHF,TGTGCCAGCAGCCAAGATGACAGGATGGATTCACCCCTCCACTTT
few,TRBD2,TRBV30,13,TRBJ2-1,CAWSIGGVNEQFF,TGTGCCTGGAGTATCGGGGGGGTTAATGAGCAGTTCTTC